The sequence of this T cell receptor (beta chain) was determined in a study of CDR3 diversity in severe acne. TCRdb analysed the PCR reads with MiXCR anew, one entry per CDR3 protein. The sample lists 85,000 to 120,000 distinct CDR3 sequences, under 60% occurring once. Trimming took off 10 bases at V and 5 bases at J, with 11 bases between the two ends. Germline V gives CDR1 ENHRY, CDR2 SYGVKD. The CDR3 sequence is 12 residues long. The chain recombines TRBV10-3 with TRBJ1-4; possible D gene TRBD1, 5 bases. This clonotype was obtained from a male donor with acne. The material sequenced was blood. This CDR3 reads CASRRQNEKLFF. CDR3 DNA: TGTGCCAGCAGGCGACAGAATGAAAAACTGTTTTTT.